This TCR beta chain was captured in a study of T cells expressing NK-cell markers. About the study: Underlying the TCR beta repertoires were sorted CD3+CD56+NKG2C+, CD3+CD56+NKG2C- and CD3+CD56-NKG2C+ T cells. Points from the study as a whole: Once again these clonotypes came out on top in the CD3+CD56-NKG2C+ fraction of a few donors. Questions lingered over whether expanded NKG2C+ T cell clones were HCMV-specific.

TCRdb re-analyzed the 5' RACE reads; it lists each CDR3 protein once, without DNA. This sample contains roughly 420,000 distinct CDR3 sequences. From germline, CDR1 is MGHDK and CDR2 SYGVNS. This CDR3 region has 13 residues. With regard to this clonotype: What it recognizes is unknown.

Material for sequencing was blood T cells: a sorted CD56 or NKG2C T cell subset, CD4+ or CD8+ T cells, or bulk PBMC T cells (not recorded which). V and J are TRBV25-1 and TRBJ2-7; the TCRdb D gene call, TRBD1, has no DNA to confirm it. The clonotype comes from a woman aged 18 to 75 in good health. This chain's CDR3 is CASSLTGTSEQYF.